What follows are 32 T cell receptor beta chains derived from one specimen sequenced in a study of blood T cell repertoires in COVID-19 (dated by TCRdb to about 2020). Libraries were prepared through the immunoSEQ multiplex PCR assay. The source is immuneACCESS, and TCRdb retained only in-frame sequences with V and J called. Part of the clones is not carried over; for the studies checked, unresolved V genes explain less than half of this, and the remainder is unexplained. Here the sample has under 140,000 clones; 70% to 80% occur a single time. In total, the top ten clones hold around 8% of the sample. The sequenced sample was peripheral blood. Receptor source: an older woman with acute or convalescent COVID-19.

The CDR3 sequence: CASSSQTGGGTEAFF. CDR3 DNA: TGTGCCAGCAGCTCCCAGACAGGGGGCGGCACTGAAGCTTTCTTT. This chain uses TRBV7-3 with TRBJ1-1, with 10 bases matching TRBD1. The CDR3 totals 15 residues. V lost 4 bases and J lost 4; bases outside the gene matches: 6. The germline gives CDR1 SGHTA, CDR2 FQGTGA.

The CDR3 DNA follows: TGTGCCAGCAGCCCCGCTGAGGCTGAAGCTTTCTTT. This sequence encodes CASSPAEAEAFF. J is TRBJ1-1 and V is TRBV6-6; D gene uncertain. Germline CDR1 reads MNHNY; CDR2 reads SVGAGI (reference sequence). The CDR3 extends over 12 amino acids. V was clipped by 6 bases and J by 6 bases, with 11 bases between them.

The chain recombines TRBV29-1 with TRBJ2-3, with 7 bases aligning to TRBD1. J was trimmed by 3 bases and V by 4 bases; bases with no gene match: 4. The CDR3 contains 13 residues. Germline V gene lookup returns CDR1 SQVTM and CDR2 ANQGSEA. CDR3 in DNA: TGCAGCGTTGGACAGGGTATAACAGATACGCAGTATTTT. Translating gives CSVGQGITDTQYF.

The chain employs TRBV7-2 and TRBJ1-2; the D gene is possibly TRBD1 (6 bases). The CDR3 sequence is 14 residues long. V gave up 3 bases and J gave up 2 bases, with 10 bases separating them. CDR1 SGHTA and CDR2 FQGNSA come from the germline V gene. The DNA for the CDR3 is TGTGCCAGCAGCTTGGGCAGGGGCAACTATGGCTACACCTTC. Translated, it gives CASSLGRGNYGYTF.

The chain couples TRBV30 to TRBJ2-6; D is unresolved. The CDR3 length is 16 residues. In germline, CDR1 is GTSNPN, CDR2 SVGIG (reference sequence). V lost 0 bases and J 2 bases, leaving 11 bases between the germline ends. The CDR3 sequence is CAWSVRGSPGANVLTF. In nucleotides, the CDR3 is TGTGCCTGGAGTGTACGCGGTAGTCCTGGGGCCAACGTCCTGACTTTC.

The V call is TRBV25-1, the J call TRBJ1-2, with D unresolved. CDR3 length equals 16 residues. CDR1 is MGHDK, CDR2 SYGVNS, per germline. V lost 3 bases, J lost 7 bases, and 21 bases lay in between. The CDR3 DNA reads TGTGCCAGCAGTGATTCGGGATCCGACATCTCTTCTGGCTACACCTTC. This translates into CASSDSGSDISSGYTF.

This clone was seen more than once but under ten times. The CDR3, as DNA: TGTGCCAGCGGTAGAGGACAGATTAATAATTCACCCCTCCACTTT. Residues: CASGRGQINNSPLHF. This chain joins TRBV7-8 and TRBJ1-6; D possibly corresponds to TRBD1 (6 bases). Per the germline V gene, CDR1 is SGHVS and CDR2 is FQNEAQ. This CDR3 contains 15 residues. The germline V and J ends were trimmed by 8 bases and 5 bases, with 16 bases remaining between them.

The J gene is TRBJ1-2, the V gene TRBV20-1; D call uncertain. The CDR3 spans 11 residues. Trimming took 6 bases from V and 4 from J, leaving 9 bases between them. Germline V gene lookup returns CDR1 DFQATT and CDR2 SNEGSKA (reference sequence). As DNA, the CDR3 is TGCAGTGCCGTCACGGGCTATGGCTACACCTTC. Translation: CSAVTGYGYTF.

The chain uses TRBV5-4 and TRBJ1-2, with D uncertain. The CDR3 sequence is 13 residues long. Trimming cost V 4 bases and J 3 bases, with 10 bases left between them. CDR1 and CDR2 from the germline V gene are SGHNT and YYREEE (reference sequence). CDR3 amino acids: CASSRDGDYGYTF. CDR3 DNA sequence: TGTGCCAGCAGCCGGGATGGGGACTATGGCTACACCTTC.

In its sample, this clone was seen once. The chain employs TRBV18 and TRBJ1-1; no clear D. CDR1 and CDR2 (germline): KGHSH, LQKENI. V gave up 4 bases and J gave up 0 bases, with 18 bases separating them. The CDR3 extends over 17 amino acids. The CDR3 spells CASSLLNPWEMNTEAFF. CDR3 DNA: TGTGCCAGCTCACTACTAAATCCATGGGAGATGAACACTGAAGCTTTCTTT.

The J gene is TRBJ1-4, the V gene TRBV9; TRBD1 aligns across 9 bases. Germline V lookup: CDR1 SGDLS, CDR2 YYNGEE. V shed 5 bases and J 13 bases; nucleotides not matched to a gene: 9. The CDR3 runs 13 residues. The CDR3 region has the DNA TGTGCCAGCAGGAGGGGACAGGGAGGGGGACTGTTTTTT. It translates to CASRRGQGGGLFF.

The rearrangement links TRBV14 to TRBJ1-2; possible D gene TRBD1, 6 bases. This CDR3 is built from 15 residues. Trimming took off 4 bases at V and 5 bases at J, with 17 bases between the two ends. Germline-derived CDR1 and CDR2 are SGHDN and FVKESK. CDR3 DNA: TGTGCCAGCAGCCTCACTCTCGGGACATCTTATGGCTACACCTTC. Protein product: CASSLTLGTSYGYTF.

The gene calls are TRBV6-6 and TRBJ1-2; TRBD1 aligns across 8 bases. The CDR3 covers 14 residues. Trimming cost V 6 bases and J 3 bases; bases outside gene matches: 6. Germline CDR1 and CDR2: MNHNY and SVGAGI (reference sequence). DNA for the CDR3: TGTGCCAGCAGCTCAGGGGGCAGCGACTATGGCTACACCTTC. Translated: CASSSGGSDYGYTF.

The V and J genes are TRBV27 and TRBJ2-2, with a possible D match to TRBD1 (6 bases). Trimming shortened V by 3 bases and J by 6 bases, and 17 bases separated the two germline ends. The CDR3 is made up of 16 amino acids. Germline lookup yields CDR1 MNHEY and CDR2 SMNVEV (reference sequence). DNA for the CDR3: TGTGCCAGCAGTTTCTACGGGACACAGAGGGCCGGGGAGCTGTTTTTT. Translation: CASSFYGTQRAGELFF.

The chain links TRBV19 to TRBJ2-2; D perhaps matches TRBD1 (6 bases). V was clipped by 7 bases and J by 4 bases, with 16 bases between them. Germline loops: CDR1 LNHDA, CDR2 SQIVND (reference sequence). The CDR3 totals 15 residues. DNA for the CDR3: TGTGCCAGTAAGGGGGACGGATTTCTCACCGGGGAGCTGTTTTTT. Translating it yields CASKGDGFLTGELFF.

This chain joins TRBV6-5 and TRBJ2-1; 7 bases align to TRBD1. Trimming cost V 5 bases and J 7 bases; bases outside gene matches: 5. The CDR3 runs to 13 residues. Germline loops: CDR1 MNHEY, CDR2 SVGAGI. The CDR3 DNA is TGTGCCAGCAGTCTCTACAGGGGAAATGAGCAGTTCTTC. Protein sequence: CASSLYRGNEQFF.

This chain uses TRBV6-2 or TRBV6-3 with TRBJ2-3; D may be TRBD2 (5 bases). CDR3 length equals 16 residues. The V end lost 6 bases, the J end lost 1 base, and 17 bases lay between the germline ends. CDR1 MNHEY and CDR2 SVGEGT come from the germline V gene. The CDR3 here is CASSPDSTFGTDTQYF. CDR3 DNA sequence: TGTGCCAGCAGCCCGGACTCTACCTTTGGCACAGATACGCAGTATTTT.

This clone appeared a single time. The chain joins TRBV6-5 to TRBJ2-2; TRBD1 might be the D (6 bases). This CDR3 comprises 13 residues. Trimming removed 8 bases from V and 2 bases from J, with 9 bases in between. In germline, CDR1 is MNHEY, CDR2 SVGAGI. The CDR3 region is CASGQTNTGELFF. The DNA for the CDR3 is TGTGCCAGCGGACAGACCAACACCGGGGAGCTGTTTTTT.

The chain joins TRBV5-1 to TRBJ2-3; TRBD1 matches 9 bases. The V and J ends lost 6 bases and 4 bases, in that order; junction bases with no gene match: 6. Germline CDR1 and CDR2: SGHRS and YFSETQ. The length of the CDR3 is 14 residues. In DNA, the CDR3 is TGCGCCAGCAACCGGGACAGGGCCCCAGATACGCAGTATTTT. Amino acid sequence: CASNRDRAPDTQYF. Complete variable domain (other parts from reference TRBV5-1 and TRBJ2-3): KAGVTQTPRYLIKTRGQQVTLSCSPISGHRSVSWYQQTPGQGLQFLFEYFSETQRNKGNFPGRFSGRQFSNSRSEMNVSTLELGDSALYLCASNRDRAPDTQYFGPGTRLTVL.

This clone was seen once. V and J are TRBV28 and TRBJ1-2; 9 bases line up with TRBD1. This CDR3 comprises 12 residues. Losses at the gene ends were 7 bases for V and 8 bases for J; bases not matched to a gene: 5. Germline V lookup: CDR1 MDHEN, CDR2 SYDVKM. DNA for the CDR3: TGTGCCAGCACTACAGGGGGCAAGGGCTACACCTTC. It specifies CASTTGGKGYTF.

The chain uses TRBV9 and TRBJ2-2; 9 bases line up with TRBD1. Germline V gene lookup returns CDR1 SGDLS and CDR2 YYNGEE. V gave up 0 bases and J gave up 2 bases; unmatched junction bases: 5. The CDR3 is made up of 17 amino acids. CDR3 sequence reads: CASSVVLQGANTGELFF. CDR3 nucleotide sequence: TGTGCCAGCAGCGTAGTATTACAGGGGGCTAACACCGGGGAGCTGTTTTTT.

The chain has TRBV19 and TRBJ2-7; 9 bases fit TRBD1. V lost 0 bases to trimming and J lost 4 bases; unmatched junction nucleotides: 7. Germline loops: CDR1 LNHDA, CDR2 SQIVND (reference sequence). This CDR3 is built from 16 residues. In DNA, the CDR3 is TGTGCCAGTAGTATAGATCAGGGGACAGGGAAATACGAGCAGTACTTC. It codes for CASSIDQGTGKYEQYF. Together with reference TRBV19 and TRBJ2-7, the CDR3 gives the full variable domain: DGGITQSPKYLFRKEGQNVTLSCEQNLNHDAMYWYRQDPGQGLRLIYYSQIVNDFQKGDIAEGYSVSREKKESFPLTVTSAQKNPTAFYLCASSIDQGTGKYEQYFGPGTRLTVT.

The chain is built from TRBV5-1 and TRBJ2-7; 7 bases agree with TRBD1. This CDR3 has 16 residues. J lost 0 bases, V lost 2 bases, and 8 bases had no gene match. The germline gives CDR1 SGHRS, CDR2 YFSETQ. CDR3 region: CASSLPRDSSSYEQYF. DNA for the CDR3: TGCGCCAGCAGCTTACCCCGGGACAGTAGCTCCTACGAGCAGTACTTC.

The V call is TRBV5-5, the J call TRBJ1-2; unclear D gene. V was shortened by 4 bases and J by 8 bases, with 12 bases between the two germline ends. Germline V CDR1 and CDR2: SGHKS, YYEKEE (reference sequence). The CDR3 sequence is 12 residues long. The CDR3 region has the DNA TGTGCCAGCAGCACGCGGACTGTGGGCTACACCTTC. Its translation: CASSTRTVGYTF.

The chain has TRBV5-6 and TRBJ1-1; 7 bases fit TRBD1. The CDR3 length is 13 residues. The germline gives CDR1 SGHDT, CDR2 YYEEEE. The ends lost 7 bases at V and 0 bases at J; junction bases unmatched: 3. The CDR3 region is CASYGQVNTEAFF. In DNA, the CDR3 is TGTGCCAGCTACGGACAGGTGAACACTGAAGCTTTCTTT.

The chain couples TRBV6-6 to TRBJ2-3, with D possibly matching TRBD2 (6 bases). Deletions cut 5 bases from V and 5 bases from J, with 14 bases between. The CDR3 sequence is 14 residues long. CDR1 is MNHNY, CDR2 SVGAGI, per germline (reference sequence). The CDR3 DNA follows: TGTGCCAGCAGTATTCTGGGGGAGGAAGATACGCAGTATTTT. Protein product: CASSILGEEDTQYF.

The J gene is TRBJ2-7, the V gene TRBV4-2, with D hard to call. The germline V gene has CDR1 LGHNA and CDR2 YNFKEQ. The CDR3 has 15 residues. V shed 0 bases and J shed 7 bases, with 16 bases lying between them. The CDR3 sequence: CASSQELSVYGEQYF. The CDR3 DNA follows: TGTGCCAGCAGCCAAGAGTTAAGTGTCTACGGGGAGCAGTACTTC.

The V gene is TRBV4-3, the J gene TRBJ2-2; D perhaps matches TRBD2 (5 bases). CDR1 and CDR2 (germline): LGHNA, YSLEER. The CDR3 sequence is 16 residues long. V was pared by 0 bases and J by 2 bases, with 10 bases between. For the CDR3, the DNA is TGCGCCAGCAGCCAAGATCGGCGGGTCAACACCGGGGAGCTGTTTTTT. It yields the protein CASSQDRRVNTGELFF.

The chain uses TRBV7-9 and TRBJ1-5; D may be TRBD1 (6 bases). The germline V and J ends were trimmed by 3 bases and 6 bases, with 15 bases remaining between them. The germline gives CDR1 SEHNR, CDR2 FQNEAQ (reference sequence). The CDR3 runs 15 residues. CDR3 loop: CASSFAGGPSQPQHF. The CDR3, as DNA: TGTGCCAGCAGCTTCGCGGGGGGCCCCAGTCAGCCCCAGCATTTT.

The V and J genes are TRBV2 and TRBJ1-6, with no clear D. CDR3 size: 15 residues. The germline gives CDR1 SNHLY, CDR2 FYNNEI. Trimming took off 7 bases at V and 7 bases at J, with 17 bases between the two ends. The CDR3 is CASTRQAGVNSPLHF. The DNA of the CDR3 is TGTGCCAGCACGCGGCAGGCCGGGGTGAATTCACCCCTCCACTTT.

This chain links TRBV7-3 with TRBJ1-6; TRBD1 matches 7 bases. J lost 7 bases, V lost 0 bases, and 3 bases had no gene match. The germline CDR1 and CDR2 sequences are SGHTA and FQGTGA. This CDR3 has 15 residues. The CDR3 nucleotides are TGTGCCAGCAGCTTAACGGGACAGTTCAATTCACCCCTCCACTTT. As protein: CASSLTGQFNSPLHF.

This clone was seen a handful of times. CDR3 residues: CSASLPGTDTQYF. CDR3 nucleotide sequence: TGCAGTGCTAGTTTACCAGGCACAGATACGCAGTATTTT. This chain joins TRBV20-1 and TRBJ2-3; D call uncertain. The CDR3 has 13 residues. The V end was cut by 3 bases, the J end by 1 base, with 8 bases between. In germline, CDR1 is DFQATT, CDR2 SNEGSKA (reference sequence).